This TCR beta chain was documented in a study of regulatory T cells in long-lasting Graves disease. Deletions cut 0 bases from V and 0 bases from J, with 15 bases between. CDR1 LGHNA and CDR2 YNFKEQ come from the germline V gene. The CDR3 spans 17 residues. Regarding time point: persistent/refractory GD, antithyroid drugs over 5 years with positive TRAb. The authors made the TCR library using RNA they extracted from PBMCs. Graves' disease was diagnosed by American Thyroid Association guidelines. The TCR beta library used iRepertoire HTBI primers with Arm-PCR amplification of CDR3. Under the authors' procedure: The samples included under 75 TRBV and 14 TRBJ segments. Using its own MiXCR run on the multiplex PCR reads, TCRdb lists one record per CDR3 protein. V and J calls and clone size were set by TCRdb, not the authors. The sample lists roughly 430,000 distinct CDR3 sequences; around 23% were seen once.

General observations from the study: Persistent Graves' cases showed lower TCR diversity than newly diagnosed cases. Fewer public clonotypes were shared by new patients (approximately 970) than by persistent patients (roughly 2,500).

Comments on this clonotype: The antigen is not known.

The sample was peripheral blood mononuclear cells (PBMCs), taken when the disease was refractory, from a patient treated with antithyroid drugs. This TCR was recovered from a female donor with Graves disease. The chain carries TRBV4-2 and TRBJ2-7; D is unclear. Here the CDR3 reads CASSQDRDGESSYEQYF. The CDR3 region has the DNA TGTGCCAGCAGCCAAGATAGAGACGGAGAGAGCTCCTACGAGCAGTACTTC.